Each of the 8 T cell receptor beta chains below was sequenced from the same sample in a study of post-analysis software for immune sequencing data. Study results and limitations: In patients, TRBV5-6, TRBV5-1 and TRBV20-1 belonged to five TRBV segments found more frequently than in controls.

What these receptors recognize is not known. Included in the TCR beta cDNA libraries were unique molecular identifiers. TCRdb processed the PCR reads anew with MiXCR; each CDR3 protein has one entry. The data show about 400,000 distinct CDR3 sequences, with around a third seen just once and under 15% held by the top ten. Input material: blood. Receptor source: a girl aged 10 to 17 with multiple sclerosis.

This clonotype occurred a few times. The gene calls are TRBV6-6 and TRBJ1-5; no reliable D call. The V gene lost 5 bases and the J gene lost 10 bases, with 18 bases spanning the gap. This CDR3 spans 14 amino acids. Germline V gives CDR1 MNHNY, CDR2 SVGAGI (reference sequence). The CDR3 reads CASSQDRLNKPQHF. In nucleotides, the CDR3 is TGTGCCAGCAGTCAGGACCGTTTAAATAAACCCCAGCATTTT.

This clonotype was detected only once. The CDR3 loop is CATSRDLVQQGGGEQYF. CDR3 DNA: TGTGCCACCAGCAGAGATCTAGTACAACAGGGAGGGGGTGAGCAGTACTTC. This chain joins TRBV15 and TRBJ2-5, with D perhaps TRBD2 (7 bases). From germline, CDR1 is LNHNV and CDR2 YYDKDF (reference sequence). Trimming shortened V by 0 bases and J by 11 bases, and 25 bases separated the two germline ends. This CDR3 is built from 17 residues.

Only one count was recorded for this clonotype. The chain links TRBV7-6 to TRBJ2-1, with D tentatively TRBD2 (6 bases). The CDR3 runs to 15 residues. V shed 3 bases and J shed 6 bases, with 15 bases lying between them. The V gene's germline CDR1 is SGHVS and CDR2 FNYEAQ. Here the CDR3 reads CASSLRGGFANEQFF. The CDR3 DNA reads TGTGCCAGCAGCTTGCGGGGCGGTTTCGCCAATGAGCAGTTCTTC.

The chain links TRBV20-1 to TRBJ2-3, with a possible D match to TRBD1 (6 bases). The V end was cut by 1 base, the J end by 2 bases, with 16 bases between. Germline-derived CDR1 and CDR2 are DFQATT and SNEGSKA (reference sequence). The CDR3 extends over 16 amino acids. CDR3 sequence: CSARGRQGGDTDTQYF. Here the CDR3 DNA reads TGCAGTGCTAGAGGCCGTCAAGGGGGTGACACAGATACGCAGTATTTT.

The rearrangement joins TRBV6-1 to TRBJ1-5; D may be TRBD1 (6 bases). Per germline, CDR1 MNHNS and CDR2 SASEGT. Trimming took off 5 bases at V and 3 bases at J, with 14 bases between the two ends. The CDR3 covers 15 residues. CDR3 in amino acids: CASSPETGPNQPQHF. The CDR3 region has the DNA TGTGCCAGCAGTCCCGAAACAGGGCCCAATCAGCCCCAGCATTTT.

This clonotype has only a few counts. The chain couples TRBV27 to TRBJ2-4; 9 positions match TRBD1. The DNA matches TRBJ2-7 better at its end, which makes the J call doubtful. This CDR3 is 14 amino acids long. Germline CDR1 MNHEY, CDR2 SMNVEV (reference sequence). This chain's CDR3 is CASSLGGQGHEQYF. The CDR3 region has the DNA TGTGCCAGCAGTTTAGGGGGACAGGGCCACGAGCAGTACTTC.

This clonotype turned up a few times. As DNA, the CDR3 is TGTGCCAGCAGGGGCGACAGGGGAGCCTACAATGAGCAGTTCTTC. It yields the protein CASRGDRGAYNEQFF. The genes are TRBV6-5 and TRBJ2-1, with 8 positions matching TRBD1. The CDR3 length is 15 residues. From germline, CDR1 is MNHEY and CDR2 SVGAGI. V trimming: 6 bases; J trimming: 2 bases; junction bases outside the gene matches: 6.

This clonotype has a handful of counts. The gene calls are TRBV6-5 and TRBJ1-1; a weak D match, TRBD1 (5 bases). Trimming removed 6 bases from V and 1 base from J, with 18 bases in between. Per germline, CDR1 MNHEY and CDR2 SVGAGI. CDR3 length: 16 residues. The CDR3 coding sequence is TGTGCCAGCAGCCGTGGACAAGCAGGAGGGAACACTGAAGCTTTCTTT. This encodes CASSRGQAGGNTEAFF.